Following are 21 T cell receptor beta chains from one sample sequenced in a study of blood T cell repertoires in COVID-19. Data came from immunoSEQ multiplex PCR; TCRdb stores just in-frame clones and leaves some out. Here the sample spans some 530,000 clones, approximately 90% being singletons. Sequenced sample: PBMCs or T cells enriched from blood (not recorded which). All receptors come from a woman aged 55-69 years who had recovered from COVID-19.

This chain links TRBV18 with TRBJ2-3; D uncertain. The CDR3 runs to 15 residues. V gave up 3 bases and J gave up 6 bases, with 16 bases separating them. CDR1 KGHSH and CDR2 LQKENI come from the germline V gene. CDR3 bases: TGTGCCAGCTCACCGATACTCATGGGCGTGGATACGCAGTATTTT. Translated, it gives CASSPILMGVDTQYF. Full variable domain (missing parts from reference TRBV18 and TRBJ2-3): NAGVMQNPRHLVRRRGQEARLRCSPMKGHSHVYWYRQLPEEGLKFMVYLQKENIIDESGMPKERFSAEFPKEGPSILRIQQVVRGDSAAYFCASSPILMGVDTQYFGPGTRLTVL.

The gene calls are TRBV29-1 and TRBJ2-6; TRBD1 aligns across 8 bases. This CDR3 has 16 amino acids. V trimming: 5 bases; J trimming: 1 base; junction bases outside the gene matches: 7. The V gene's germline CDR1 is SQVTM and CDR2 ANQGSEA. Written as DNA, the CDR3 is TGCAGCGTTCTACAGGGGGGAATTTCTGGGGCCAACGTCCTGACTTTC. It encodes CSVLQGGISGANVLTF.

This clone was picked up a small number of times. The rearrangement links TRBV13 to TRBJ1-3, with D maybe TRBD1 (5 bases). Per germline, CDR1 PRHDT and CDR2 FYEKMQ (reference sequence). This CDR3 spans 14 amino acids. V dropped 3 bases and J dropped 4 bases, with 10 bases sitting between them. The CDR3 nucleotides read TGTGCCAGCAGCTTCGGGACTGGGGGAAACACCATATATTTT. This gives the protein CASSFGTGGNTIYF.

CDR3: CASSELPSGYTF. In nucleotides, the CDR3 is TGTGCCAGCAGTGAATTGCCGAGCGGCTACACCTTC. The chain has TRBV6-1 and TRBJ1-2; D is unresolved. V lost 2 bases and J lost 8, with 9 bases in between. The CDR3 runs 12 residues. Germline V gene data show CDR1 as MNHNS and CDR2 as SASEGT.

This chain links TRBV5-6 with TRBJ2-5; D might be TRBD2 (7 bases). The length of the CDR3 is 15 residues. Germline V lookup: CDR1 SGHDT, CDR2 YYEEEE. Trimming cost V 6 bases and J 5 bases, with 20 bases left between them. The CDR3 here is CASTAGGLRPETQYF. The CDR3 DNA reads TGTGCCAGCACCGCCGGGGGGCTACGACCGGAGACCCAGTACTTC.

The chain uses TRBV4-1 and TRBJ1-1, with 9 bases matching TRBD1. V shed 3 bases and J 6 bases; nucleotides not matched to a gene: 2. This CDR3 spans 13 amino acids. CDR1 MGHRA and CDR2 YSYEKL come from the germline V gene. CDR3 nucleotide sequence: TGCGCCAGCAGCCAGTGGACAGGGGCTGAAGCTTTCTTT. This codes for CASSQWTGAEAFF.

The rearrangement uses TRBV13 and TRBJ1-1; D possibly corresponds to TRBD1 (5 bases). The germline V gene has CDR1 PRHDT and CDR2 FYEKMQ (reference sequence). This CDR3 has 14 residues. V was cut by 5 bases and J by 4 bases, with 14 bases left in between. The chain's CDR3 is CASSLRQWGTEAFF. CDR3 DNA: TGTGCCAGCAGCCTTAGACAGTGGGGCACTGAAGCTTTCTTT.

This chain uses TRBV6-4 with TRBJ2-1, with TRBD1 as a possible D gene (6 bases). Trimming removed 5 bases at V and 5 bases at J, with 13 bases between. CDR1 is MRHNA and CDR2 is SNTAGT in the germline V gene. CDR3 length: 14 amino acids. CDR3 sequence: CASSITGFNNEQFF. The CDR3 DNA reads as TGTGCCAGCAGTATAACAGGGTTCAACAATGAGCAGTTCTTC.

This chain joins TRBV10-3 and TRBJ2-7, with TRBD1 as a possible D gene (6 bases). From germline, CDR1 is ENHRY and CDR2 SYGVKD. Trimming pared 9 bases from V and 3 bases from J, leaving 12 bases between. This CDR3 contains 12 residues. The CDR3 here is CAIQGQDYEQYF. Written as DNA, the CDR3 is TGTGCCATTCAGGGGCAGGACTACGAGCAGTACTTC.

The chain's CDR3 is CAISRTGRDNEQFF. The CDR3 DNA follows: TGTGCCATCAGTCGGACAGGGAGAGACAATGAGCAGTTCTTC. The J gene is TRBJ2-1, the V gene TRBV10-3, with 8 positions matching TRBD1. The germline gives CDR1 ENHRY, CDR2 SYGVKD. The CDR3 sequence is 14 residues long. V dropped 5 bases and J dropped 5; count of bases not matched to a gene: 5.

The chain has TRBV6-5 and TRBJ1-1; D call uncertain. This CDR3 is built from 13 residues. Germline V gene data show CDR1 as MNHEY and CDR2 as SVGAGI. The V end lost 7 bases, the J end lost 0 bases, and 9 bases lay between the germline ends. CDR3 DNA: TGTGCCAGCAAGAATAGTTTGAACACTGAAGCTTTCTTT. Protein product: CASKNSLNTEAFF.

The chain recombines TRBV15 with TRBJ2-2; tentatively, D is TRBD1 (7 bases). Trimming removed 5 bases from V and 4 bases from J, with 14 bases in between. This CDR3 comprises 15 residues. Looked up from germline, CDR1 is LNHNV and CDR2 is YYDKDF (reference sequence). DNA for the CDR3: TGTGCCACCAGCCCCCGCCAGGGGGGCACCGGGGAGCTGTTTTTT. Translation: CATSPRQGGTGELFF.

The chain links TRBV12-3 or TRBV12-4 to TRBJ2-5; the D is unclear. The CDR3 has 12 amino acids. V gave up 10 bases and J gave up 5 bases, with 14 bases separating them. CDR3 DNA sequence: TGTGCCACCGCGTCGTATGTGGAGACCCAGTACTTC. It codes for CATASYVETQYF.

The chain couples TRBV18 to TRBJ1-1, with D perhaps TRBD1 (5 bases). The V gene lost 3 bases and the J gene lost 1 base, with 9 bases spanning the gap. The CDR3 length is 14 residues. Germline values: CDR1 KGHSH, CDR2 LQKENI. CDR3 protein: CASSPRAGNTEAFF. The CDR3 DNA is TGTGCCAGCTCACCCAGGGCTGGGAACACTGAAGCTTTCTTT. Variable domain in full (rest from reference TRBV18 and TRBJ1-1): NAGVMQNPRHLVRRRGQEARLRCSPMKGHSHVYWYRQLPEEGLKFMVYLQKENIIDESGMPKERFSAEFPKEGPSILRIQQVVRGDSAAYFCASSPRAGNTEAFFGQGTRLTVV.

This chain links TRBV5-1 with TRBJ2-5; tentatively, D is TRBD2 (6 bases). CDR1 is SGHRS, CDR2 YFSETQ, per germline. The CDR3 extends over 13 amino acids. The V and J ends lost 2 bases and 2 bases respectively, with 7 bases between them. Here the CDR3 reads CASSFAGQETQYF. Written as DNA, the CDR3 is TGCGCCAGCAGCTTCGCGGGGCAAGAGACCCAGTACTTC.

The chain has TRBV6-5 and TRBJ1-4; D is unresolved. Germline CDR1 MNHEY, CDR2 SVGAGI. Trimming took off 6 bases at V and 0 bases at J, with 8 bases between the two ends. The CDR3 spans 14 residues. CDR3 nucleotides: TGTGCCAGCAGGCTAGATGCAACTAATGAAAAACTGTTTTTT. This translates into CASRLDATNEKLFF.

The chain uses TRBV2 and TRBJ1-5; 7 bases align to TRBD1. The CDR3 covers 14 residues. Germline V gives CDR1 SNHLY, CDR2 FYNNEI. Losses at the gene ends were 5 bases for V and 3 bases for J; bases not matched to a gene: 4. CDR3 nucleotide sequence: TGTGCCAGCAGTCGGACAGGCCCCAATCAGCCCCAGCATTTT. This codes for CASSRTGPNQPQHF.

As regards this clone: Possible read error: a much larger clone is one base away. CDR3 region: CASSSDRNNSPLHF. CDR3 nucleotides: TGTGCCAGCAGTTCGGACAGGAATAATTCACCCCTCCACTTT. The V gene is TRBV27, the J gene TRBJ1-6, with 7 bases aligning to TRBD1. Unmatched junction bases numbered 2, after V lost 4 bases and J lost 5 bases. This CDR3 spans 14 amino acids. The V gene's germline CDR1 is MNHEY and CDR2 SMNVEV (reference sequence).

The chain carries TRBV5-4 and TRBJ1-3, with unresolved D. Trimming took 2 bases from V and 4 from J, leaving 10 bases between them. The CDR3 has 14 residues. Germline CDR1 is SGHNT and CDR2 is YYREEE (reference sequence). CDR3 region: CASSLYGAGNTIYF. The CDR3 region has the DNA TGTGCCAGCAGCTTATACGGAGCCGGAAACACCATATATTTT.

Of note for this clone: The sample contains more than one DNA sequence encoding this CDR3. V gene TRBV28 combines with J gene TRBJ1-1; no clear D. Deletions cut 2 bases from V and 1 base from J, with 8 bases between. The CDR3 runs 14 residues. Germline V gene data show CDR1 as MDHEN and CDR2 as SYDVKM. The CDR3 nucleotides are TGTGCCAGCAGTTTAAGTTCGGGGAACACTGAAGCTTTCTTT. Translating gives CASSLSSGNTEAFF.

V usage is TRBV5-1 and J usage is TRBJ2-7; TRBD1 matches at 10 bases. The V segment lost 0 bases and the J segment 7 bases; nucleotides outside the gene matches: 4. CDR1 is SGHRS and CDR2 is YFSETQ in the germline V gene. CDR3 length: 14 amino acids. The chain's CDR3 is CASSLGQGAKEQYF. The CDR3, as DNA: TGCGCCAGCAGCTTGGGACAGGGGGCTAAAGAGCAGTACTTC.